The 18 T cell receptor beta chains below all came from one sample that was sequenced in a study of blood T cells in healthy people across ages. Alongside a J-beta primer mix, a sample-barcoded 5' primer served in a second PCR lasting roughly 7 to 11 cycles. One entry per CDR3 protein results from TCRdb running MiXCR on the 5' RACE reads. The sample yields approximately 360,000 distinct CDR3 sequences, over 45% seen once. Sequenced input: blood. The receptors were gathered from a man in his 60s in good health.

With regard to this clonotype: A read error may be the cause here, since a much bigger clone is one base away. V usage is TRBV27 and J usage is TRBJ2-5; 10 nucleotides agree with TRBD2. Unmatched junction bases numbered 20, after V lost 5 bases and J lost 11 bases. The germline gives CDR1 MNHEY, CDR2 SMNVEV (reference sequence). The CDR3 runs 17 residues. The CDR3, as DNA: TGTGCCAGCAGTGGCCGCTTAGCGGGAGGAAGGTACAATGAGCAGTACTTC. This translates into CASSGRLAGGRYNEQYF.

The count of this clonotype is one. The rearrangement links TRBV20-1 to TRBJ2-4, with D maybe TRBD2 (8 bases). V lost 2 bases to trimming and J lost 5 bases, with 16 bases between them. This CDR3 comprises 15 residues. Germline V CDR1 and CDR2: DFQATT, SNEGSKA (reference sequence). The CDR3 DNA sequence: TGCAGTGCTAGAACAGGGGCGGGGGGCCAAAACATTCAGTACTTC. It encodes CSARTGAGGQNIQYF.

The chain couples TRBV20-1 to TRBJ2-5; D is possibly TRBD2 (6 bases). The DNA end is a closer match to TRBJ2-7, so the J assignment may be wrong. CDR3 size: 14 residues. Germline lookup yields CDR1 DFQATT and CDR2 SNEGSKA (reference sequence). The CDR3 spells CSEWSPGVTGEQYF. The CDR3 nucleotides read TGCAGTGAGTGGTCTCCGGGAGTTACAGGCGAGCAGTACTTC.

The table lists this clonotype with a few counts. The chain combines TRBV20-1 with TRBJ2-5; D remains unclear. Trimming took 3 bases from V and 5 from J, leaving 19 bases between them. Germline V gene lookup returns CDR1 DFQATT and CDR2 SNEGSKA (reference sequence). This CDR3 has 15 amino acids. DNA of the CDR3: TGCAGTGCTAGTCGGAACTTGGGCGCACGGGAGACCCAGTACTTC. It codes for CSASRNLGARETQYF.

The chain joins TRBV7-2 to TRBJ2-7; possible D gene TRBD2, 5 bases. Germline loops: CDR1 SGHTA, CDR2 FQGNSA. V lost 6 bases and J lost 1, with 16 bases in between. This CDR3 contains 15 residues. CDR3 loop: CASSNPGSASYEQYF. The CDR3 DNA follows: TGTGCCAGCAGTAATCCGGGATCGGCTTCCTACGAGCAGTACTTC. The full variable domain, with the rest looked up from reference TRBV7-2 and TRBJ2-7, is GAGVSQSPSNKVTEKGKDVELRCDPISGHTALYWYRQSLGQGLEFLIYFQGNSAPDKSGLPSDRFSAERTGGSVSTLTIQRTQQEDSAVYLCASSNPGSASYEQYFGPGTRLTVT.

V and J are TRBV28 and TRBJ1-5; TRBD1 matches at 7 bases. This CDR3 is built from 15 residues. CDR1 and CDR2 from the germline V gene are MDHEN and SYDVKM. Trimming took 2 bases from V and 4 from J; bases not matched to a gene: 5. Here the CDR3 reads CASSLPGTVNQPQHF. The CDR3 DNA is TGTGCCAGCAGTTTACCAGGGACAGTTAATCAGCCCCAGCATTTT.

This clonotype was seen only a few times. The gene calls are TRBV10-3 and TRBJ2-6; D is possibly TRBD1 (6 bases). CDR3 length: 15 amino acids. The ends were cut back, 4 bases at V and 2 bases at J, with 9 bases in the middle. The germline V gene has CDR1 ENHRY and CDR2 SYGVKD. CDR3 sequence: CAISGRGTGANVLTF. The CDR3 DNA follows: TGTGCCATCAGTGGCAGGGGAACTGGGGCCAACGTCCTGACTTTC.

This CDR3 is CASSVPSGSYNEQYF. The CDR3 nucleotides are TGCGCCAGCAGTGTACCTAGTGGTTCCTACAATGAGCAGTACTTC. The chain employs TRBV10-2 and TRBJ2-1; no reliable D call. The end of the DNA is better explained by TRBJ2-7, so the J call may be wrong. The CDR3 has 15 residues. Germline V gives CDR1 WSHSY, CDR2 SAAADI.

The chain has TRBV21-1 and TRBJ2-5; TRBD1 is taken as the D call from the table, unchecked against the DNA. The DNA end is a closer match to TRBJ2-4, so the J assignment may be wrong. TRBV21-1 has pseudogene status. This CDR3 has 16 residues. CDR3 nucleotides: TGTGCCAGCAGCAAAGCGGGAACAGGGGGCCAAAACATTCAGTACTTC. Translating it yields CASSKAGTGGQNIQYF.

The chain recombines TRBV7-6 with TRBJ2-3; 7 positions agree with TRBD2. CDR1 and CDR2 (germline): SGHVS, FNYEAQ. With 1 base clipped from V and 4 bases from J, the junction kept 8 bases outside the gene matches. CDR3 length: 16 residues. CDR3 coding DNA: TGTGCCAGCAGCTTAGAGAACGGGGGAGGGTCAGATACGCAGTATTTT. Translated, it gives CASSLENGGGSDTQYF.

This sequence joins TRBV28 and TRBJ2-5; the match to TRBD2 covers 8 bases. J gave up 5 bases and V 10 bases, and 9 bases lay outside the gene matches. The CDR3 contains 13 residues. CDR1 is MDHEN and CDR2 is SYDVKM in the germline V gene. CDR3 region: CATESGSRETQYF. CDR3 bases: TGTGCCACCGAGAGCGGGAGTCGGGAGACCCAGTACTTC.

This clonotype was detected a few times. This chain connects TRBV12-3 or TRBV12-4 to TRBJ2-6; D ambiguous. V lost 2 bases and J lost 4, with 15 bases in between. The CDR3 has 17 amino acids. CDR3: CASSLSGPLKGANVLTF. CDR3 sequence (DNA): TGTGCCAGCAGTTTATCAGGTCCCCTCAAGGGGGCCAACGTCCTGACTTTC.

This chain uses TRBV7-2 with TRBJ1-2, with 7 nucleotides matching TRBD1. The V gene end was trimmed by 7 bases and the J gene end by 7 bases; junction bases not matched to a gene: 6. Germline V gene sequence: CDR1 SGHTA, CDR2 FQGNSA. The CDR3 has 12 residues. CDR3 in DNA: TGTGCCAGCACCGAGACAGGGAGTGGCTACACCTTC. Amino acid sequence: CASTETGSGYTF.

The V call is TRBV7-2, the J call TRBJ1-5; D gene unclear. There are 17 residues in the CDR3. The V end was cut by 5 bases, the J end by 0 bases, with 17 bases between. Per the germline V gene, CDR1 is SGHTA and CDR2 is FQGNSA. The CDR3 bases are TGTGCCAGCAGCGCGTCCCTACGGCGAAATAGCAATCAGCCCCAGCATTTT. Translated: CASSASLRRNSNQPQHF.

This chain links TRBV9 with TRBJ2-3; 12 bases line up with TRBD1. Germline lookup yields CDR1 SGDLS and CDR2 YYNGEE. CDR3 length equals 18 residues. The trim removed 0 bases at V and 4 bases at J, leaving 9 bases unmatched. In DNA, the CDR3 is TGTGCCAGCAGCGTAGTTGGGTGGGGACAGGGGGCCGCAGATACGCAGTATTTT. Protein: CASSVVGWGQGAADTQYF.

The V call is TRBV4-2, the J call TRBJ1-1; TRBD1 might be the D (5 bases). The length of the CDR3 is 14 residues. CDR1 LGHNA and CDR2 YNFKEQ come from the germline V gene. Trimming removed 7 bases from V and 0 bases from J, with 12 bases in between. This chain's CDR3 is CASTTGLMNTEAFF. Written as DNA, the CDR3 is TGTGCCAGCACCACGGGACTGATGAACACTGAAGCTTTCTTT.

For the CDR3, the DNA is TGTGCGGGAGACAGACTCACTGAAGCTTTCTTT. As protein: CAGDRLTEAFF. The gene calls are TRBV30 and TRBJ1-1, with D perhaps matching TRBD1 (5 bases). Germline CDR1 is GTSNPN and CDR2 is SVGIG (reference sequence). The CDR3 has 11 amino acids.

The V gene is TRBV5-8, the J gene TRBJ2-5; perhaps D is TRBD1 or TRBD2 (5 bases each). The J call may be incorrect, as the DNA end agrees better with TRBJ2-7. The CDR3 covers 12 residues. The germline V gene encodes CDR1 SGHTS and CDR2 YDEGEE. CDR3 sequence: CASSLSGREQYF. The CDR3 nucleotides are TGTGCCAGCAGCTTGTCGGGGCGCGAGCAGTACTTC.